The following is a T cell receptor (beta chain) sequence with its context. This record comes from a study of blood T cell repertoires in COVID-19. Study summary: Samples representing acute and convalescent COVID-19 were sourced from the United States, Italy and Spain. Sample material is recorded as cDNA or gDNA derived from T cells, B-cell-depleted T cells, or PBMCs.

Generated by immunoSEQ multiplex PCR, the TCRdb table keeps only in-frame clones and is missing some. This sample has more than 150,000 clones; 65% to 85% occur once, and the top ten carry under 15%. Each participant's cohort was designated according to participant-reported clinical history. The CDR3 covers 18 residues. The V gene lost 4 bases and the J gene lost 2 bases, with 24 bases spanning the gap. Germline CDR1 SGHAT, CDR2 FQNNGV. Sequenced: PBMCs or T cells enriched from blood (not recorded which). The TCR was taken from a woman aged 55-70 years who had recovered from COVID-19. The chain uses TRBV11-2 and TRBJ2-7; D is possibly TRBD2 (5 bases). The CDR3 protein is CASSSSYGSEPKAYEQYF. In DNA, the CDR3 is TGTGCCAGCAGCTCCTCATACGGTAGCGAGCCAAAAGCCTACGAGCAGTACTTC.